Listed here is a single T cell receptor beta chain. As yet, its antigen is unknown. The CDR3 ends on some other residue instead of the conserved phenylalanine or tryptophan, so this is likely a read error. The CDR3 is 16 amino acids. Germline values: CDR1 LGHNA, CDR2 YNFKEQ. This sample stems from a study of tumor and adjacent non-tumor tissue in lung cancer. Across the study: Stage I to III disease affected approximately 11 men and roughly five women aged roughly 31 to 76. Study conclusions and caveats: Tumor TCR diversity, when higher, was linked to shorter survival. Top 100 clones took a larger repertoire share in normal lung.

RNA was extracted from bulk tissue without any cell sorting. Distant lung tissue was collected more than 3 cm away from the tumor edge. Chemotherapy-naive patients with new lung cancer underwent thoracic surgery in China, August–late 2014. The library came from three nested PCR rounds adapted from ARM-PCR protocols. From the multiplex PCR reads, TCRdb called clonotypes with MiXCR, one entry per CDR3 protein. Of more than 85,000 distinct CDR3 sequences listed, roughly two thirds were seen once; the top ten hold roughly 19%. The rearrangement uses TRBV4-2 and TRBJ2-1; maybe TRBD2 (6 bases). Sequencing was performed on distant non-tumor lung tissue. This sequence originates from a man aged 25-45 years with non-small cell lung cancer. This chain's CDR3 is CASSQDSTSGGNEQFL. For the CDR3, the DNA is TGTGCTAGCAGTCAAGATTCTACTTCCGGAGGGAATGAGCAGTTCCTC.